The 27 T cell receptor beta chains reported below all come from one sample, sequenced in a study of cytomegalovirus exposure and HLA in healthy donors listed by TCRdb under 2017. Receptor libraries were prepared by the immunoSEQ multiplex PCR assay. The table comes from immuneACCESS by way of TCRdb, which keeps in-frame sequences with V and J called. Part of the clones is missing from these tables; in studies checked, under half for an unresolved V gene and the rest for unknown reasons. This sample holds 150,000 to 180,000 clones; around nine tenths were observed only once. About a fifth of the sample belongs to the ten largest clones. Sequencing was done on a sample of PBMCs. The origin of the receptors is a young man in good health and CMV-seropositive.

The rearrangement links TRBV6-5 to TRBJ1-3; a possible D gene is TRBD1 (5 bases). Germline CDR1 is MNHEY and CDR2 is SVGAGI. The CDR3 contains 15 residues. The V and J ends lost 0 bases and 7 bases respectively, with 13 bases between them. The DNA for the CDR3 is TGTGCCAGCAGTTACTCGGGCCAGGGTGGGAACACCATATATTTT. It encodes CASSYSGQGGNTIYF.

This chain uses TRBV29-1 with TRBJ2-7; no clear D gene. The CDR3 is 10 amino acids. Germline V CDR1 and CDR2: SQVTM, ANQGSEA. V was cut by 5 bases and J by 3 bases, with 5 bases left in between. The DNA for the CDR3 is TGCAGCGTTTACAACTACGAGCAGTACTTC. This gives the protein CSVYNYEQYF.

The CDR3 loop reads CASSPSPYSSYNEQFF. For the CDR3, the DNA is TGCGCCAGCAGCCCTAGTCCCTATAGCTCCTACAATGAGCAGTTCTTC. The rearrangement uses TRBV5-1 and TRBJ2-1; D gene uncertain. Trimming stripped 4 bases from V and 0 bases from J, with 14 bases between. This CDR3 contains 16 residues. Looked up from germline, CDR1 is SGHRS and CDR2 is YFSETQ.

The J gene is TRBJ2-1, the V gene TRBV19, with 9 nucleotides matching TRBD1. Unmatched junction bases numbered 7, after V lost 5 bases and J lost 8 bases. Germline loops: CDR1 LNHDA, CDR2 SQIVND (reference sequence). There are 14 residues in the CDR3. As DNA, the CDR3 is TGTGCCAGTAGTCCCTGGACAGGGGACCATGAGCAGTTCTTC. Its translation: CASSPWTGDHEQFF.

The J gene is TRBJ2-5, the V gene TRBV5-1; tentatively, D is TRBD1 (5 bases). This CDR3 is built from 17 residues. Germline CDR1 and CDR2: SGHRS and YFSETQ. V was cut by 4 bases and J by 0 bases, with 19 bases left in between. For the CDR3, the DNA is TGCGCCAGCAGCACCGAGTGGGGCCAGCCTGACCAAGAGACCCAGTACTTC. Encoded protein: CASSTEWGQPDQETQYF.

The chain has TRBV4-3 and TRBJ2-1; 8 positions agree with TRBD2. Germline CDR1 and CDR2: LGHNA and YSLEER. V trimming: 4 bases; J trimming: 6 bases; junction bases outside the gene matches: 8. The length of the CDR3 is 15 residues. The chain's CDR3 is CASSLSGGLGNEQFF. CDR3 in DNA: TGCGCCAGCAGCCTCAGCGGGGGACTCGGCAATGAGCAGTTCTTC.

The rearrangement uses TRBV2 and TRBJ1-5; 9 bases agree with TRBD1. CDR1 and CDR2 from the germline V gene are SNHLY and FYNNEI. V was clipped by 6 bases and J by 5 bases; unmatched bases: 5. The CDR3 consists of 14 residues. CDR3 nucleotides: TGTGCCAGCAGCCCTGACAGGGGGGATCAGCCCCAGCATTTT. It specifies CASSPDRGDQPQHF.

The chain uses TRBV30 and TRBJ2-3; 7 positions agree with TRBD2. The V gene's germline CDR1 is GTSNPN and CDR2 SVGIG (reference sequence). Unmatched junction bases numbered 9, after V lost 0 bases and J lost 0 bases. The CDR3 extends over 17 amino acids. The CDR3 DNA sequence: TGTGCCTGGAGTGTCTTTGGGCGGGGGACTAGCACAGATACGCAGTATTTT. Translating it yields CAWSVFGRGTSTDTQYF.

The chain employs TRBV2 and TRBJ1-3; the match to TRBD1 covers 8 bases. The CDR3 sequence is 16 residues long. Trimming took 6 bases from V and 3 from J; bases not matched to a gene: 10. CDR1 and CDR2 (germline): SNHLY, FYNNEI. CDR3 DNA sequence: TGTGCCAGCAGACCCGGACAGGGTAGGGGTGGAAACACCATATATTTT. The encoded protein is CASRPGQGRGGNTIYF. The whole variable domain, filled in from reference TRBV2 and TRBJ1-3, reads EPEVTQTPSHQVTQMGQEVILRCVPISNHLYFYWYRQILGQKVEFLVSFYNNEISEKSEIFDDQFSVERPDGSNFTLKIRSTKLEDSAMYFCASRPGQGRGGNTIYFGEGSWLTVV.

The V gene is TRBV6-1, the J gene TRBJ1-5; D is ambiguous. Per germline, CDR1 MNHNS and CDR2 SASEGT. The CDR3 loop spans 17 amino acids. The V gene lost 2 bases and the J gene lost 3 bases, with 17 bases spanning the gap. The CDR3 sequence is CASSERSARQVNQPQHF. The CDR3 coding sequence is TGTGCCAGCAGTGAACGTTCCGCGCGTCAGGTCAATCAGCCCCAGCATTTT.

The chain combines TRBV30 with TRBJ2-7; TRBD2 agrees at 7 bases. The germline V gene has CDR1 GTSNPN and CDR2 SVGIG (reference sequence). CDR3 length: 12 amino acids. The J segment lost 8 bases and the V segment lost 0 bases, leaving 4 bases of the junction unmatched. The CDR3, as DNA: TGTGCCTGGAGTGTAGGAGCGGGAAAGCAGTACTTC. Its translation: CAWSVGAGKQYF.

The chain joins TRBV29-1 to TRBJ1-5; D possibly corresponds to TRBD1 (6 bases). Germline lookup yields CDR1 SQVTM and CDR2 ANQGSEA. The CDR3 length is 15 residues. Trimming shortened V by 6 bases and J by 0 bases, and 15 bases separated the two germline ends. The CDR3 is CSVKGGANSNQPQHF. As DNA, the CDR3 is TGCAGCGTCAAGGGGGGGGCGAATAGCAATCAGCCCCAGCATTTT.

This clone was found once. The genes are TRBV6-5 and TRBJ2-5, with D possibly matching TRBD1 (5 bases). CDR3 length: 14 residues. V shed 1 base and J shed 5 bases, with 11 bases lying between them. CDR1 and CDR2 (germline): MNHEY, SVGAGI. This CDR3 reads CASSYLTERETQYF. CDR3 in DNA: TGTGCCAGCAGTTACTTGACAGAACGGGAGACCCAGTACTTC.

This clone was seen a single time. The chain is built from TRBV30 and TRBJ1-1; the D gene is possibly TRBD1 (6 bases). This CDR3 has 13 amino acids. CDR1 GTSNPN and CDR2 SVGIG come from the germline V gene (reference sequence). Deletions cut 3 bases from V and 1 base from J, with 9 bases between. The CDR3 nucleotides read TGTGCCTGGAGATGGGGGCGGAACACTGAAGCTTTCTTT. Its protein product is CAWRWGRNTEAFF.

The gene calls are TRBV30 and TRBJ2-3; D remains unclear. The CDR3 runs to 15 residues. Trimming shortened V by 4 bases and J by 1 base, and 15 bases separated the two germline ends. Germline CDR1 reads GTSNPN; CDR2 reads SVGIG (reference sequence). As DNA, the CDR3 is TGTGCCTGGACTACCGGTACCCGGGGCACAGATACGCAGTATTTT. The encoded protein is CAWTTGTRGTDTQYF.

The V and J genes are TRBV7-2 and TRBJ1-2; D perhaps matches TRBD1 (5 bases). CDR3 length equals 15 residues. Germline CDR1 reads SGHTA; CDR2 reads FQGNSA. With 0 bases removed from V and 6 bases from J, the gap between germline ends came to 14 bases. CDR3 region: CASSLAPVAGDGYTF. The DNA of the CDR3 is TGTGCCAGCAGCTTAGCCCCTGTGGCGGGGGATGGCTACACCTTC.

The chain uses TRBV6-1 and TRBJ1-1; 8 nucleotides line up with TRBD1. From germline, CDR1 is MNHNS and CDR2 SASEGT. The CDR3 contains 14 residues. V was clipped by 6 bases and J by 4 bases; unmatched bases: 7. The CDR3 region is CASRYTGGRTEAFF. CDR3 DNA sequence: TGTGCCAGCAGATATACAGGGGGACGCACTGAAGCTTTCTTT.

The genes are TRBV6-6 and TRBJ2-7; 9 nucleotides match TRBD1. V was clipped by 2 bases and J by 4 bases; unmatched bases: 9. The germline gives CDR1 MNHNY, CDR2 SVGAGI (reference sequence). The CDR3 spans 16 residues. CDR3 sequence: CASSYRTGEERYEQYF. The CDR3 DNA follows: TGTGCCAGCAGTTACCGGACAGGGGAGGAAAGGTACGAGCAGTACTTC.

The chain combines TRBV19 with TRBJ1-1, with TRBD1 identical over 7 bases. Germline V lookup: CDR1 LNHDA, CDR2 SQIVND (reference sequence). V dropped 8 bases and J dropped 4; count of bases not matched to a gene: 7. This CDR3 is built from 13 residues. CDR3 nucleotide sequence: TGTGCCAGTTCCCACAGACAGGGCACTGAAGCTTTCTTT. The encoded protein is CASSHRQGTEAFF. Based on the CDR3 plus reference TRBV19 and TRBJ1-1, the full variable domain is DGGITQSPKYLFRKEGQNVTLSCEQNLNHDAMYWYRQDPGQGLRLIYYSQIVNDFQKGDIAEGYSVSREKKESFPLTVTSAQKNPTAFYLCASSHRQGTEAFFGQGTRLTVV.

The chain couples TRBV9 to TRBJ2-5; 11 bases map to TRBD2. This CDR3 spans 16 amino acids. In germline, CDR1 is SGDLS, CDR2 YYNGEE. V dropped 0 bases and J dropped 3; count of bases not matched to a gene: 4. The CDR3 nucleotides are TGTGCCAGCAGCGTAGGGGGACTAGCGGTGAAAGAGACCCAGTACTTC. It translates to CASSVGGLAVKETQYF. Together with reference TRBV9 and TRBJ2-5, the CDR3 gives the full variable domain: DSGVTQTPKHLITATGQRVTLRCSPRSGDLSVYWYQQSLDQGLQFLIQYYNGEERAKGNILERFSAQQFPDLHSELNLSSLELGDSALYFCASSVGGLAVKETQYFGPGTRLLVL.

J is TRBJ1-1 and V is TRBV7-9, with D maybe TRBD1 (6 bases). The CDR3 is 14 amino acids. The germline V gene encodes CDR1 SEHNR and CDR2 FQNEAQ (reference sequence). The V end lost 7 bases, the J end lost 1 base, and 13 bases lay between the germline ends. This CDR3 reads CASTETQGNTEAFF. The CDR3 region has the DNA TGTGCCAGCACCGAAACACAGGGGAACACTGAAGCTTTCTTT. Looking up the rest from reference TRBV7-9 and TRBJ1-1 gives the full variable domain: DTGVSQNPRHKITKRGQNVTFRCDPISEHNRLYWYRQTLGQGPEFLTYFQNEAQLEKSRLLSDRFSAERPKGSFSTLEIQRTEQGDSAMYLCASTETQGNTEAFFGQGTRLTVV.

CDR3 in amino acids: CASSLRGIKGYTF. Here the CDR3 DNA reads TGTGCCAGCAGCTTAAGAGGGATTAAAGGCTACACCTTC. The chain has TRBV11-2 and TRBJ1-2; the D is unclear. CDR1 SGHAT and CDR2 FQNNGV come from the germline V gene. This CDR3 spans 13 amino acids. V lost 2 bases to trimming and J lost 8 bases, with 12 bases between them.

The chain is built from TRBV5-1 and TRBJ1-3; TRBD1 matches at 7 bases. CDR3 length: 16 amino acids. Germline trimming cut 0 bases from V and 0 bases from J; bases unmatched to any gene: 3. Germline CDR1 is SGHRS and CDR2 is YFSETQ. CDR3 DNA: TGCGCCAGCAGCTTGGGACAGGGTCTCTCTGGAAACACCATATATTTT. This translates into CASSLGQGLSGNTIYF.

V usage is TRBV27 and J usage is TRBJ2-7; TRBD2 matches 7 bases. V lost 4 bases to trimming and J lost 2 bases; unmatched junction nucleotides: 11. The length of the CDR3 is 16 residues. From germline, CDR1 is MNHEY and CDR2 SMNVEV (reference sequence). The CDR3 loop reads CASSYSASGATYEQYF. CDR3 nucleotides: TGTGCCAGCAGTTACTCGGCCAGCGGGGCAACCTACGAGCAGTACTTC.

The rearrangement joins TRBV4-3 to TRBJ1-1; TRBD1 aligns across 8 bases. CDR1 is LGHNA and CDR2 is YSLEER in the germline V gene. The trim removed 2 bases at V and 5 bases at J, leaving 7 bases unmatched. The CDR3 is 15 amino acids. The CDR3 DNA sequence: TGCGCCAGCAGCCAATTGACAGGGGCTGGTACTGAAGCTTTCTTT. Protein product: CASSQLTGAGTEAFF.

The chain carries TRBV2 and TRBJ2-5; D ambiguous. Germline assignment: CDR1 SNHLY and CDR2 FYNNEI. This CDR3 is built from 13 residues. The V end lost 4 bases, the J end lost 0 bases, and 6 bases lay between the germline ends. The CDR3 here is CASSAYYQETQYF. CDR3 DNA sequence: TGTGCCAGCAGTGCCTACTACCAAGAGACCCAGTACTTC.

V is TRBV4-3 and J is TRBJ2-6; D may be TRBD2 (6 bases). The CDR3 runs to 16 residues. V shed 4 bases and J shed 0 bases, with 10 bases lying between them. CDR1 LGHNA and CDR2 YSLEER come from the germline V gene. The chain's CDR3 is CASSRRGNSGANVLTF. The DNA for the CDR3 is TGCGCCAGCAGCCGGAGGGGTAACTCTGGGGCCAACGTCCTGACTTTC.